This T cell receptor beta chain was observed in a study of relationships among human T cell subsets (dated by TCRdb to about 2010). Regarding the study in general: Sequencing was performed on eight distinct blood T cell populations: pan T, CD8 cytotoxic, regulatory, Th1, Th2, naive plus transitional, activated and memory cells. The paper's findings and limits, for the study overall: A CD4+CD8+ double-positive population could not be ruled out by the bead-based sorting. The considerable overlap in CDR3s among Th1, Th2 and regulatory T cells was taken as suggesting that cell fate choices are stochastic. Over 50% of CD8+ cytotoxic sequences were found to belong to clones with over 100 reads, whereas few such clones were observed in the regulatory and Th2 subsets. The seven subsets showed no statistically significant differences in V, D and J usage, CDR3 length, or N-nucleotide additions.

Library creation used multiplex PCR. The reads were generated on a 454 GS FLX. TCR alpha and beta CDR3 regions were amplified from mRNA by semiquantitative ARM-PCR. In ARM-PCR, tagged nested gene-specific primers were used first, and communal superprimers then performed exponential amplification. Nested primers were removed by exonuclease before the second amplification round on first-round PCR products. Amplicons were sequenced on the 454 platform, which allows rapid sequencing of millions of DNA fragments without cloning bias. A read counted as effective if the read could be mapped to both V and J germline segments. In the source study's methods: Reads were assigned to germline V, D and J segments with IRmap, which uses pyromap, a Smith-Waterman modification adapted to 454 sequencing errors. To filter D-beta assignments, cutoffs were set at the 99th percentile of the alignment scores obtained from simulated random sequences. The CDR3 was taken to be the amino acids lying between the conserved V-segment Y[YFLI]C motif and the J-segment [FW]GXGT motif. A compound Poisson process model, previously applied to large-scale EST data, was used to estimate repertoire diversity. A procedure for detecting cross-contamination was used to argue that the shared CDR3s did not come from sample contamination. TCRdb cleaned the public reads at Q25 with fastp, built clones with MiXCR and kept in-frame beta chains. Records with the same CDR3 protein are collapsed into one entry carrying the most frequent genes and DNA. In this record, the V and J calls reflect TCRdb's handling and not the investigators' own analysis. The sample table shows 7,000 or so distinct CDR3 sequences, and 55% to 75% are seen once. The top ten hold 40% to 65% of the sample.

This clonotype came up a few times. Its antigen target is currently unknown. No base qualities exist here, and no much larger clone lies one base off it. Naive plus transitional T cells were isolated with anti-CD45RA microbeads from pooled isolated CD4+ and CD8+ T cells. Miltenyi superparamagnetic beads coated with subset-specific monoclonal antibodies were used to isolate the T cell subsets. All T cell populations were isolated from peripheral blood. Whole blood was subjected to Ficoll separation to obtain mononuclear cells, from which monocytes were subsequently depleted using anti-CD14 microbeads. Isolated cell populations were immediately resuspended in RNAprotect reagent. Trimming at the junction amounts to 5 bases on V and 4 bases on J, and the germline ends lie 10 bases apart. The CDR3 runs 12 amino acids, cysteine and phenylalanine included. The sequence is cut down to CDR3 DNA, 36 bases in frame from base 1. CDR1 and CDR2 were assigned from the germline V gene (reference sequence) as DFQATT and SNEGSKA.

The clonotype originates from a man in his forties in good health. The sample taken for sequencing was naive and transitional (CD45RA+) T cells sorted from blood. The intended sense of this specimen's cell subset or site label: CD45RA+ naive plus transitional T cells (Tn+t). This sequence uses TRBV20-1 and TRBJ2-3, and possibly TRBD1, on 5 matching bases. The base sequence is TGCAGTGCTTACCGGACATCAGATACGCAGTATTTT. This gives the protein CSAYRTSDTQYF.